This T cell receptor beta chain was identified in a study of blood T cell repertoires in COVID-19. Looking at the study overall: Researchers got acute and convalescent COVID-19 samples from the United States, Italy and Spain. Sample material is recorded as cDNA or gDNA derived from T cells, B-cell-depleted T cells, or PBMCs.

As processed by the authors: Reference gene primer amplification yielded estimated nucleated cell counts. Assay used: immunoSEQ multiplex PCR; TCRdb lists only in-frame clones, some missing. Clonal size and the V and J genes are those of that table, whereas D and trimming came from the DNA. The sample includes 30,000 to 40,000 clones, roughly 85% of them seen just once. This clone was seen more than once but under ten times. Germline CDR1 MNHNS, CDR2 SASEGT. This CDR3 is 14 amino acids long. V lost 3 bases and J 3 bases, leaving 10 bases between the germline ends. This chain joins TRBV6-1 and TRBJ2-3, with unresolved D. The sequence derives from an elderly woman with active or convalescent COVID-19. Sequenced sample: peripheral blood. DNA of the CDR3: TGTGCCAGCAGTGACCCCCGCGTTACAGATACGCAGTATTTT. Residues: CASSDPRVTDTQYF.